Listed below are T cell receptor beta chains from one sample, sequenced in a study of blood T cell repertoires in COVID-19. Generated by immunoSEQ multiplex PCR, the TCRdb table keeps only in-frame clones and is missing some. The sample records around 300,000 clones, 88% being singletons. The sequenced sample consisted of PBMCs or T cells enriched from blood (not recorded which). The origin of the receptors is a woman aged 45-65 years who had recovered from COVID-19. Each CDR3 is given with its conserved first and last residue. The D gene is left open where the match is weak. Expanded clones get a size class; other rows say once, few or many, or leave the size out.

size	D	V	J	DNA	CDR3
-	-	TRBV21-1	TRBJ2-1	TGTGCCAGCACCTCCCTTGGGACAGGGACCTACAATGAGCAGTTCTTC	CASTSLGTGTYNEQFF
-	-	TRBV5-1	TRBJ1-6	TGCGCCAGCACGAGTGGACAAATCAATTCACCCCTCCACTTT	CASTSGQINSPLHF
-	TRBD1	TRBV28	TRBJ1-5	TGTGCCAGCAGTTTATATCTTCGTCCACAGGGGGTTAGTCAGCCCCAGCATTTT	CASSLYLRPQGVSQPQHF
-	TRBD1	TRBV5-1	TRBJ2-2	TGCGCCAGCAGCCAGAAGGGACAGGGGGAGATCGGGGAGCTGTTTTTT	CASSQKGQGEIGELFF
-	TRBD2	TRBV19	TRBJ2-1	TGTGCCAGTAGTACTTGGACTAGCGGGACCCTCTACAATGAGCAGTTCTTC	CASSTWTSGTLYNEQFF
-	TRBD2	TRBV7-2	TRBJ2-1	TGTGCCAGCAGCTCCAGGACTAGCGCCTTTGTTGGTAATGAGCAGTTCTTC	CASSSRTSAFVGNEQFF
once	TRBD2	TRBV9	TRBJ2-5	TGTGCCAGCAGCGCACCTACGACTAGCGGGTCATTCCCTCATGAGACCCAGTACTTC	CASSAPTTSGSFPHETQYF
-	TRBD2	TRBV30	TRBJ2-1	TGTGCCTGGAGTAAGGGGAGGGGCAATGAGCAGTTCTTC	CAWSKGRGNEQFF
-	-	TRBV5-1	TRBJ1-1	TGCGCCAGCAGCTTGTTAGTGAACACTGAAGCTTTCTTT	CASSLLVNTEAFF
-	-	TRBV29-1	TRBJ2-1	TGCAGCGTTTACGGACAGAAATACAATGAGCAGTTCTTC	CSVYGQKYNEQFF
-	TRBD1	TRBV19	TRBJ1-1	TGTGCCAGTAGCGACAGGGGGAACACTGAAGCTTTCTTT	CASSDRGNTEAFF
-	TRBD2	TRBV20-1	TRBJ2-5	TGCAGTGCCCCGGGGGGAGGGACCCAGTACTTC	CSAPGGGTQYF
-	-	TRBV28	TRBJ2-7	TGTGCCAGCAGTTTGCCTCGGCGGGATCTCACCTACGAGCAGTACTTC	CASSLPRRDLTYEQYF
-	TRBD1	TRBV7-3	TRBJ1-2	TGTGCCAGCAGCTTACTTACGGGACAGGGGGCCTCGGGCTACACCTTC	CASSLLTGQGASGYTF
-	-	TRBV12-3/TRBV12-4	TRBJ1-2	TGTGCCAGCAGTCCCTGGGTGGACAGTAACTACACCTTC	CASSPWVDSNYTF
few	-	TRBV15	TRBJ1-6	TGTGCCACCAGCAGGAGGGACTCCTATAATTCACCCCTCCACTTT	CATSRRDSYNSPLHF
-	-	TRBV19	TRBJ1-5	TGTGCCAGTAGTATAGCACAGTTTAGCAATCAGCCCCAGCATTTT	CASSIAQFSNQPQHF
-	TRBD2	TRBV6-6	TRBJ2-1	TGTGCCAGCAGCCTCGCTAGCGGGAGGGGGAATGAGCAGTTCTTC	CASSLASGRGNEQFF
-	-	TRBV12-5	TRBJ2-5	TGTGCTAGTGGTTTAGGAACAGGGATTCAAGAGACCCAGTACTTC	CASGLGTGIQETQYF
-	TRBD2	TRBV7-2	TRBJ2-7	TGTGCCAGCAGCCCGGGTGGTAGCGGGAGCTACGAGCAGTACTTC	CASSPGGSGSYEQYF
once	-	TRBV28	TRBJ1-5	TGTGCCAGCAGCTCGGGGGGCGGCAATCAGCCCCAGCATTTT	CASSSGGGNQPQHF
-	-	TRBV6-5	TRBJ1-1	TGTGCCAGCAGTTCAGGACAGTACGGAACTGAAGCTTTCTTT	CASSSGQYGTEAFF
-	-	TRBV5-8	TRBJ2-1	TGTGCCAGCAGCCACCAGGGACAAGGTGGGCAGTTCTTC	CASSHQGQGGQFF
-	-	TRBV5-1	TRBJ1-2	TGCGCCAGCAGCTTAGGTGTCCGGGAGAACTATGGCTACACCTTC	CASSLGVRENYGYTF
-	TRBD1	TRBV5-3	TRBJ2-5	TGTGCCAGAAGTCCGGGACAGTTAGAGACCCAGTACTTC	CARSPGQLETQYF
-	TRBD1	TRBV25-1	TRBJ2-3	TGTGCCAGCAGCTCTCGACAGGGTAACACAGATACGCAGTATTTT	CASSSRQGNTDTQYF
-	TRBD1	TRBV19	TRBJ1-4	TGTGCCAGTAGTTCATACAGGGGGACTAATGAAAAACTGTTTTTT	CASSSYRGTNEKLFF
-	TRBD2	TRBV18	TRBJ2-1	TGTGCCAGCTCACCTCAGACTAGCGGGGGTGGTGGTGAGCAGTTCTTC	CASSPQTSGGGGEQFF
-	-	TRBV20-1	TRBJ2-5	TGCAGTGCTAGAGGAGGGGAGACCCAGTACTTC	CSARGGETQYF
-	TRBD1	TRBV29-1	TRBJ1-2	TGCAGCGTTGAAGAGACAGGGGCTAGGAGCTACACCTTC	CSVEETGARSYTF
-	-	TRBV2	TRBJ1-1	TGTGCCAGCAGGCCGACAGGAATTGGCGCTTTCTTT	CASRPTGIGAFF
-	-	TRBV18	TRBJ2-6	TGTGCCAGCTCACGAGACTCTGGGGCCAACGTCCTGACTTTC	CASSRDSGANVLTF
-	-	TRBV2	TRBJ1-2	TGTGCCAGCAGTGAAGTGGGAGGTTATGGCTACACCTTC	CASSEVGGYGYTF
-	-	TRBV18	TRBJ1-1	TGTGCCAGCTCACCTGGCCACTACAACACTGAAGCTTTCTTT	CASSPGHYNTEAFF
-	TRBD2	TRBV7-9	TRBJ2-1	TGTGCCAGCAGCCCCTTAACTAGCGGGATAGAAAATGAGCAGTTCTTC	CASSPLTSGIENEQFF
few	-	TRBV25-1	TRBJ1-2	TGTGCCAGCAGTGAAGCGGACAAGAACTATGGCTACACCTTC	CASSEADKNYGYTF
once	TRBD1	TRBV4-1	TRBJ2-7	TGCGCCAGCAGCCGGTGGCCCGGGACAGGGCCTAAGGAGCAGTACTTC	CASSRWPGTGPKEQYF
-	-	TRBV5-1	TRBJ1-4	TGCGCCAGCAGCTTGTTTTGGGGGGGAAATGAAAAACTGTTTTTT	CASSLFWGGNEKLFF
-	-	TRBV28	TRBJ2-4	TGTGCCAGCAGTCCTTCCAGGGGTGCCAACATTCAGTACTTC	CASSPSRGANIQYF
few	-	TRBV5-5	TRBJ1-4	TGTGCCAGCAGCCCACCCGCGGGGGCGGGGAAACTGTTTTTT	CASSPPAGAGKLFF
-	-	TRBV5-8	TRBJ1-3	TGTGCCAGCAGCCCGACAGGTTATGGAAACACCATATATTTT	CASSPTGYGNTIYF